A selection of T cell receptor beta chains follows, all from one sample in a study of T-cell memory formation after mild COVID-19. Each CDR3 protein gets one entry after TCRdb re-called the 5' RACE reads with MiXCR. Of approximately 260,000 distinct CDR3 sequences in the sample, 16% were seen once. The sequenced sample consisted of PBMCs or a T cell subset sorted from them (not recorded which). All receptors derive from a man aged 18 to 30 who had mild COVID-19 (a few samples of this study predate the infection). Cell type and time point are not known. Both conserved end residues are part of each CDR3. D genes are given only for firm matches. Expanded clones are given a class, and other clones once, few, many or no size at all.

CDR3nt	CDR3aa	j_gene	v_gene	abundance	d_gene
TGTGCCAGCAGCGTAGCTTTGGTCGGGGCCAGCACAGATACGCAGTATTTT	CASSVALVGASTDTQYF	TRBJ2-3	TRBV9	.	.
TGTGCCAGCAGGCCACCGGGACTAGAGGCTGAGCAGTTCTTC	CASRPPGLEAEQFF	TRBJ2-1	TRBV6-6	.	TRBD2
TGCAGCGTTGAGAGGTTCGGGGGGCACGCCCAGGGAGATACGCAGTATTTT	CSVERFGGHAQGDTQYF	TRBJ2-3	TRBV29-1	few	.
TGTGCCACCAGACAGGGGGACACCGGGGAGCTGTTTTTT	CATRQGDTGELFF	TRBJ2-2	TRBV6-2/TRBV6-3	few	TRBD1
TGCGCCAGCAGCCACTTGAAGACCCAGTACTTC	CASSHLKTQYF	TRBJ2-5	TRBV4-1	few	.
TGTGCCAGCAGTGACAGGCCCAGGCTTAGTGGGGCCAACGTCCTGACTTTC	CASSDRPRLSGANVLTF	TRBJ2-6	TRBV12-3/TRBV12-4	few	.
TGTGCCAGCATCTCCTCGGGCGGGGGAAACAATGAGCAGTTCTTC	CASISSGGGNNEQFF	TRBJ2-1	TRBV2	.	TRBD2
TGCGCCAGCAGTCAACGTTCCTTCAACAGTACAGATACGCAGTATTTT	CASSQRSFNSTDTQYF	TRBJ2-3	TRBV23-1	.	.
TGCAGTGCTACCCACGGGGGGAGCTCCTACAATGAGCAGTTCTTC	CSATHGGSSYNEQFF	TRBJ2-1	TRBV20-1	.	TRBD2
TGTGCCAGCAGTCCTAGACTAGCGGGAGAGACCCAGTACTTC	CASSPRLAGETQYF	TRBJ2-5	TRBV7-2	many	TRBD2
TGTGCCAGCAGCCCTCGGGACGGACCCTACGAGCAGTACTTC	CASSPRDGPYEQYF	TRBJ2-7	TRBV7-6	few	.
TGCGCCAGCAGCCAAGCACGCGAGAAAGAGACCCAGTACTTC	CASSQAREKETQYF	TRBJ2-5	TRBV4-1	.	.
TGCAGTGCTAGGAAAGTATGGGGCACCGGGGAGCTGTTTTTT	CSARKVWGTGELFF	TRBJ2-2	TRBV20-1	.	.